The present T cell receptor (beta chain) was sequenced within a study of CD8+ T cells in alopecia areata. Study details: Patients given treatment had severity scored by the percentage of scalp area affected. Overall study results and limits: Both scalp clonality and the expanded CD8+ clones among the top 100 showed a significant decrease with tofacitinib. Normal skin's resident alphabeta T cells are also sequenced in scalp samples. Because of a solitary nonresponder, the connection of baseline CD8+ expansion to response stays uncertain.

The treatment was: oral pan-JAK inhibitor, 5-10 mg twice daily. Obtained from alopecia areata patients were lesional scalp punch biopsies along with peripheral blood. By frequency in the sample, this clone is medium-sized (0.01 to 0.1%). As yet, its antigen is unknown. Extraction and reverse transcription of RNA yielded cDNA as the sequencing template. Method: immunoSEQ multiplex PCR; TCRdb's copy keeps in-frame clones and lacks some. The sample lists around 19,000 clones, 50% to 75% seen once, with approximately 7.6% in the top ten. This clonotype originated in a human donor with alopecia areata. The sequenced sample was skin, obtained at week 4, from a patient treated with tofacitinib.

The CDR3 protein is CASSLAKTPQYF. The CDR3 DNA follows: TGTGCCAGCAGCTTGGCGAAGACTCCCCAGTACTTC. The rearrangement uses TRBV7-2 and TRBJ2-5; D is uncertain. The CDR3 consists of 12 residues. Germline V lookup: CDR1 SGHTA, CDR2 FQGNSA. V was cut by 3 bases and J by 9 bases, with 11 bases left in between.